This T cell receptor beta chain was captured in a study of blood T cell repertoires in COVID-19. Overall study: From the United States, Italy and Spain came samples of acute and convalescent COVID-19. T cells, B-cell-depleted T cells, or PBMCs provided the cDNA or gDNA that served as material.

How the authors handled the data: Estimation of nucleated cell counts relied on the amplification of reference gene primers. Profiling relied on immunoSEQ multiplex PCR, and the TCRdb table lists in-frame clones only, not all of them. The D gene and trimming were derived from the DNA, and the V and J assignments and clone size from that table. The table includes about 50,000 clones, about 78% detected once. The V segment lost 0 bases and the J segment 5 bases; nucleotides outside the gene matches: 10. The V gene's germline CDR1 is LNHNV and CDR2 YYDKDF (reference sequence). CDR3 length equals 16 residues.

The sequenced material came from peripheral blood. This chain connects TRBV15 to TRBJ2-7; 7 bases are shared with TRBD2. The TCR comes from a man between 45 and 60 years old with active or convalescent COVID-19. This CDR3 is CATSREGRDGGDEQYF. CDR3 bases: TGTGCCACCAGCAGAGAAGGGAGGGATGGAGGGGACGAGCAGTACTTC.